The 11 T cell receptor beta chains in this list originate from one sample, sequenced in a study of OX40 agonist ivuxolimab in advanced cancers. Here immunoSEQ multiplex PCR was the method, and the copy in TCRdb shows in-frame clones only, minus some. The data show approximately 50,000 clones, roughly 88% seen once. The material was CD4+ or CD8+ T cells sorted from blood, obtained in a trial of the OX40 agonist ivuxolimab. The receptor set was obtained from an adult with an advanced solid tumor such as melanoma, head and neck, liver or kidney cancer.

The J gene is TRBJ2-3, the V gene TRBV9; D possibly corresponds to TRBD1 (6 bases). CDR3 size: 17 residues. Trimming removed 1 base at V and 2 bases at J, with 17 bases between. Germline CDR1 reads SGDLS; CDR2 reads YYNGEE. This CDR3 is CASSVMGQGVSTDTQYF. The CDR3, as DNA: TGTGCCAGCAGCGTAATGGGACAAGGCGTATCCACAGATACGCAGTATTTT.

The chain carries TRBV5-8 and TRBJ2-3; no reliable D call. Germline CDR1 and CDR2: SGHTS and YDEGEE. The length of the CDR3 is 11 residues. Trimming cost V 4 bases and J 2 bases, with 2 bases left between them. DNA for the CDR3: TGTGCCAGCAGCCTCACAGATACGCAGTATTTT. Encoded protein: CASSLTDTQYF.

This rearrangement joins TRBV5-1 to TRBJ1-6, with TRBD1 as a possible D gene (5 bases). The V end was cut by 9 bases, the J end by 11 bases, with 18 bases between. The CDR3 is 13 residues long. Germline V gene sequence: CDR1 SGHRS, CDR2 YFSETQ. CDR3 protein: CANRRGKEAPLHF. CDR3 DNA sequence: TGCGCCAACCGGCGGGGGAAGGAAGCACCCCTCCACTTT.

By sample fraction, this clone is medium-sized. The rearrangement uses TRBV6-1 and TRBJ2-7; D is possibly TRBD1 (6 bases). The CDR3 runs 14 residues. The V end lost 4 bases, the J end lost 2 bases, and 12 bases lay between the germline ends. The germline gives CDR1 MNHNS, CDR2 SASEGT. CDR3 bases: TGTGCCAGCAGTGGTAACAGGGCCGCCTACGAGCAGTACGTC. This gives the protein CASSGNRAAYEQYV.

The table lists this clone with a few counts. The J gene is TRBJ1-2, the V gene TRBV19; D possibly corresponds to TRBD1 (6 bases). The CDR3 consists of 12 residues. The V gene lost 9 bases and the J gene lost 9 bases, with 17 bases spanning the gap. Germline V gene data show CDR1 as LNHDA and CDR2 as SQIVND (reference sequence). DNA of the CDR3: TGTGCCAGCCGAACCCAGGGGTATCGCTACACCTTC. Translated, it gives CASRTQGYRYTF. Complete variable domain (other parts from reference TRBV19 and TRBJ1-2): DGGITQSPKYLFRKEGQNVTLSCEQNLNHDAMYWYRQDPGQGLRLIYYSQIVNDFQKGDIAEGYSVSREKKESFPLTVTSAQKNPTAFYLCASRTQGYRYTFGSGTRLTVV.

The gene calls are TRBV19 and TRBJ1-2; no definite D call. The CDR3 is 15 amino acids. CDR1 and CDR2 from the germline V gene are LNHDA and SQIVND (reference sequence). Trimming stripped 5 bases from V and 3 bases from J, with 16 bases between. The CDR3 nucleotides are TGTGCCAGTAGTCTAGGCGCAGGATTGTACTATGGCTACACCTTC. Amino acid sequence: CASSLGAGLYYGYTF.

The chain joins TRBV7-2 to TRBJ1-4; TRBD1 might be the D (6 bases). Germline V lookup: CDR1 SGHTA, CDR2 FQGNSA. The ends were cut back, 8 bases at V and 0 bases at J, with 16 bases in the middle. The CDR3 totals 16 residues. The CDR3 nucleotides read TGTGCCAGCGGCTACAGGGTCTCGGCAACTAATGAAAAACTGTTTTTT. This sequence encodes CASGYRVSATNEKLFF.

The chain couples TRBV7-2 to TRBJ2-5; a possible D gene is TRBD1 (6 bases). V lost 9 bases and J lost 0, with 11 bases in between. The CDR3 loop spans 13 amino acids. Germline CDR1 reads SGHTA; CDR2 reads FQGNSA. CDR3 in DNA: TGTGCCAGTAGAGGGACAAACCAAGAGACCCAGTACTTC. Residues: CASRGTNQETQYF. The full variable domain, its missing parts supplied by reference TRBV7-2 and TRBJ2-5, is GAGVSQSPSNKVTEKGKDVELRCDPISGHTALYWYRQSLGQGLEFLIYFQGNSAPDKSGLPSDRFSAERTGGSVSTLTIQRTQQEDSAVYLCASRGTNQETQYFGPGTRLLVL.

The chain carries TRBV5-2 and TRBJ2-1; TRBD1, the D gene given by the table, was not confirmed from the DNA. TRBV5-2 is classified as a pseudogene. The CDR3 is 17 amino acids. CDR3 nucleotide sequence: TGTGCCAGCAGCCCTCGGACAGGTCTTAGGACAGGCAATGAGCAGTTCTTC. This translates into CASSPRTGLRTGNEQFF.

This sequence joins TRBV10-1 and TRBJ2-2, with no clear D. V lost 4 bases to trimming and J lost 0 bases, with 9 bases between them. Germline V gene lookup returns CDR1 WNHNN and CDR2 SYGVQD (reference sequence). This CDR3 region has 15 residues. The CDR3, as DNA: TGCGCCAGCAGTGGGCGGCAGACGAACACCGGGGAGCTGTTTTTT. This sequence encodes CASSGRQTNTGELFF.

This sequence joins TRBV19 and TRBJ2-2, with 10 positions matching TRBD2. Germline CDR1 and CDR2: LNHDA and SQIVND (reference sequence). Trimming at V came to 7 bases and at J to 4 bases, leaving 9 bases not matched to a gene. CDR3 length: 16 residues. The DNA for the CDR3 is TGTGCCAGTATACAGCGGGGGGGCCGTTTCACCGGGGAGCTGTTTTTT. It codes for CASIQRGGRFTGELFF.